These 29 T cell receptor beta chains were all obtained from the same sample, sequenced in a study of T-cell reconstitution after alpha-beta-depleted transplantation in children. A TCRbeta library incorporating unique molecular identifiers was prepared. TCRdb redid the calling of the PCR reads with MiXCR, one entry per CDR3 protein. The sample contains under 50,000 distinct CDR3 sequences, roughly 52% of which appear only once. Sample: peripheral blood, taken before TCRalphabeta/CD19-depleted stem cell transplant. These receptors were taken from a boy in the first two years of life with SCID, due to receive a stem cell transplant.

This clonotype came up a few times. The V and J genes are TRBV6-1 and TRBJ2-5; no firm D call. CDR1 and CDR2 (germline): MNHNS, SASEGT. The CDR3 is 13 amino acids. V was cut by 7 bases and J by 5 bases, with 14 bases left in between. The CDR3 is CASNRGTGETQYF. DNA of the CDR3: TGTGCCAGCAACAGAGGAACCGGGGAGACCCAGTACTTC.

The chain combines TRBV10-3 with TRBJ2-7; 12 bases agree with TRBD2. CDR1 ENHRY and CDR2 SYGVKD come from the germline V gene. The CDR3 loop spans 14 amino acids. The V gene end was trimmed by 5 bases and the J gene end by 4 bases; junction bases not matched to a gene: 3. This CDR3 reads CAISLAGGPYEQYF. The CDR3 DNA reads as TGTGCCATCAGTCTAGCGGGGGGGCCGTACGAGCAGTACTTC.

Ten or more counts support this clonotype. The chain employs TRBV12-3 or TRBV12-4 and TRBJ2-2; 7 bases map to TRBD1. Trimming at V came to 5 bases and at J to 1 base, leaving 7 bases not matched to a gene. The CDR3 length is 16 residues. The CDR3 bases are TGTGCCAGCAGTCTTCGGCCAGGGGGGAACACCGGGGAGCTGTTTTTT. Protein: CASSLRPGGNTGELFF.

This clonotype was found a few times. V usage is TRBV29-1 and J usage is TRBJ2-1; tentatively, D is TRBD1 (6 bases). The CDR3 totals 14 residues. The germline gives CDR1 SQVTM, CDR2 ANQGSEA. V lost 4 bases and J lost 4, with 14 bases in between. The CDR3: CSVAPSGQYNEQFF. CDR3 coding DNA: TGCAGCGTTGCGCCCAGCGGACAGTACAATGAGCAGTTCTTC.

The gene calls are TRBV6-5 and TRBJ2-6; D is unresolved. The CDR3 is made up of 16 amino acids. With 0 bases removed from V and 1 base from J, the gap between germline ends came to 7 bases. Germline CDR1 is MNHEY and CDR2 is SVGAGI. CDR3: CASSYSLQSGANVLTF. Written as DNA, the CDR3 is TGTGCCAGCAGTTACTCGCTTCAATCTGGGGCCAACGTCCTGACTTTC.

This clonotype was found a few times. The rearrangement joins TRBV19 to TRBJ1-5; the D gene is possibly TRBD1 (6 bases). Germline-derived CDR1 and CDR2 are LNHDA and SQIVND (reference sequence). Trimming shortened V by 6 bases and J by 6 bases, and 12 bases separated the two germline ends. The CDR3 extends over 13 amino acids. CDR3 bases: TGTGCCAGTAGCGGGCAGGGGACTCAGCCCCAGCATTTT. Residues: CASSGQGTQPQHF.

V gene TRBV5-6 combines with J gene TRBJ2-7; possible D gene TRBD2, 6 bases. The germline CDR1 and CDR2 sequences are SGHDT and YYEEEE. CDR3 length: 15 amino acids. Trimming left V 5 bases short and J 5 bases short, with 20 bases between. CDR3 in amino acids: CASRLLRGLMDEQYF. In DNA, the CDR3 is TGTGCCAGCAGACTCCTCCGGGGGTTGATGGACGAGCAGTACTTC. Complete variable domain (other parts from reference TRBV5-6 and TRBJ2-7): DAGVTQSPTHLIKTRGQQVTLRCSPKSGHDTVSWYQQALGQGPQFIFQYYEEEERQRGNFPDRFSGHQFPNYSSELNVNALLLGDSALYLCASRLLRGLMDEQYFGPGTRLTVT.

This clonotype was picked up a small number of times. The V and J genes are TRBV6-5 and TRBJ1-1, with TRBD1 matching 8 bases. CDR3 size: 15 residues. With V trimmed by 4 bases and J by 4 bases, 8 bases remained unmatched. Germline CDR1 MNHEY, CDR2 SVGAGI. The CDR3: CASSSFVTGGTEAFF. CDR3 DNA sequence: TGTGCCAGCAGTTCTTTTGTAACAGGGGGCACTGAAGCTTTCTTT.

The chain joins TRBV4-2 to TRBJ2-7; 9 nucleotides align to TRBD2. With 4 bases clipped from V and 0 bases from J, the junction kept 7 bases outside the gene matches. The germline V gene encodes CDR1 LGHNA and CDR2 YNFKEQ. This CDR3 has 16 residues. The CDR3 spells CASSPRAGGLSYEQYF. Here the CDR3 DNA reads TGTGCCAGCAGCCCCCGAGCGGGGGGCCTCTCCTACGAGCAGTACTTC.

The J gene is TRBJ1-1, the V gene TRBV27; D is undetermined. This CDR3 is 13 amino acids long. Germline V gives CDR1 MNHEY, CDR2 SMNVEV (reference sequence). Deletions cut 8 bases from V and 4 bases from J, with 14 bases between. The CDR3 DNA reads as TGTGCCAGCGAACCGCTCAACGGCACTGAAGCTTTCTTT. As protein: CASEPLNGTEAFF.

This clonotype was picked up a small number of times. V gene TRBV5-1 combines with J gene TRBJ2-7; TRBD2 is a possible D gene (6 bases). The CDR3 is 14 amino acids. From germline, CDR1 is SGHRS and CDR2 YFSETQ. V lost 4 bases, J lost 3 bases, and 14 bases lay in between. The CDR3 nucleotides are TGCGCCAGCAGCCCTGGAGGGCAGTTCTACGAGCAGTACTTC. Translation gives CASSPGGQFYEQYF.

The chain couples TRBV5-5 to TRBJ1-2, with D tentatively TRBD1 (6 bases). The CDR3 loop spans 14 amino acids. Germline V gives CDR1 SGHKS, CDR2 YYEKEE (reference sequence). V lost 4 bases and J lost 3, with 13 bases in between. This CDR3 is CASSREQGYYGYTF. DNA for the CDR3: TGTGCCAGCAGCAGAGAACAGGGCTACTATGGCTACACCTTC.

The CDR3 spells CASSLRGQVTGELFF. The CDR3, as DNA: TGTGCCAGCAGCTTACGCGGACAGGTGACCGGGGAGCTGTTTTTT. The chain links TRBV7-2 to TRBJ2-2; 7 bases align to TRBD1. Germline CDR1 SGHTA, CDR2 FQGNSA. This CDR3 spans 15 amino acids. The junction had 5 bases not matched to a gene; V was cut back by 2 bases and J by 5 bases. Using reference TRBV7-2 and TRBJ2-2 for the parts outside the CDR3, the full variable domain is GAGVSQSPSNKVTEKGKDVELRCDPISGHTALYWYRQSLGQGLEFLIYFQGNSAPDKSGLPSDRFSAERTGGSVSTLTIQRTQQEDSAVYLCASSLRGQVTGELFFGEGSRLTVL.

This clonotype was detected only a few times. The V and J genes are TRBV5-1 and TRBJ2-1, with a tentative D call TRBD2 (6 bases). The CDR3 is 12 residues long. Trimming took off 4 bases at V and 5 bases at J, with 7 bases between the two ends. CDR1 is SGHRS and CDR2 is YFSETQ in the germline V gene. The CDR3 coding sequence is TGCGCCAGCAGCCCGGGAGACAATGAGCAGTTCTTC. It encodes CASSPGDNEQFF. Together with reference TRBV5-1 and TRBJ2-1, the CDR3 gives the full variable domain: KAGVTQTPRYLIKTRGQQVTLSCSPISGHRSVSWYQQTPGQGLQFLFEYFSETQRNKGNFPGRFSGRQFSNSRSEMNVSTLELGDSALYLCASSPGDNEQFFGPGTRLTVL.

This clonotype turned up a few times. J is TRBJ2-3 and V is TRBV5-1; D is ambiguous. Trimming took 3 bases from V and 2 from J, leaving 13 bases between them. This CDR3 has 15 residues. Germline CDR1 SGHRS, CDR2 YFSETQ. CDR3 in amino acids: CASSSRTTSTDTQYF. The CDR3 nucleotides read TGCGCCAGCAGCTCCCGTACGACATCCACAGATACGCAGTATTTT.

This clonotype was detected only a few times. The rearrangement links TRBV5-4 to TRBJ1-2; no clear D gene. Germline V gene sequence: CDR1 SGHNT, CDR2 YYREEE (reference sequence). The V gene lost 1 base and the J gene lost 2 bases, with 6 bases spanning the gap. This CDR3 has 13 residues. The CDR3 here is CASSLLVNYGYTF. Written as DNA, the CDR3 is TGTGCCAGCAGCTTGTTGGTCAACTATGGCTACACCTTC.

This chain connects TRBV5-6 to TRBJ2-5; unclear D gene. The CDR3 has 15 amino acids. Germline CDR1 and CDR2: SGHDT and YYEEEE. The germline V and J ends were trimmed by 3 bases and 2 bases, with 14 bases remaining between them. The CDR3, as DNA: TGTGCCAGCAGCTCAATTGGAACAGATCAAGAGACCCAGTACTTC. Encoded protein: CASSSIGTDQETQYF.

The rearrangement joins TRBV7-9 to TRBJ2-7; a possible D gene is TRBD2 (5 bases). With 3 bases removed from V and 7 bases from J, the gap between germline ends came to 10 bases. There are 12 residues in the CDR3. Looked up from germline, CDR1 is SEHNR and CDR2 is FQNEAQ (reference sequence). The CDR3 loop is CASSLEVGEQYF. Here the CDR3 DNA reads TGTGCCAGCAGCTTGGAGGTCGGAGAGCAGTACTTC.

The V gene is TRBV19, the J gene TRBJ2-2, with 9 bases that match TRBD1. Germline CDR1 is LNHDA and CDR2 is SQIVND (reference sequence). CDR3 size: 15 residues. After removal of 8 bases from V and 5 bases from J, the junction contained 9 bases not matched to a gene. The CDR3 protein is CASGTGTGKTGELFF. CDR3 DNA: TGTGCCAGTGGAACCGGGACAGGGAAGACCGGGGAGCTGTTTTTT. Together with reference TRBV19 and TRBJ2-2, the CDR3 gives the full variable domain: DGGITQSPKYLFRKEGQNVTLSCEQNLNHDAMYWYRQDPGQGLRLIYYSQIVNDFQKGDIAEGYSVSREKKESFPLTVTSAQKNPTAFYLCASGTGTGKTGELFFGEGSRLTVL.

V gene TRBV7-2 combines with J gene TRBJ1-2, with D unresolved. V lost 1 base, J lost 2 bases, and 5 bases lay in between. Germline assignment: CDR1 SGHTA and CDR2 FQGNSA. The CDR3 runs to 13 residues. The CDR3: CASSLDGNYGYTF. CDR3 sequence (DNA): TGTGCCAGCAGCTTAGACGGGAACTATGGCTACACCTTC. Full variable domain (missing parts from reference TRBV7-2 and TRBJ1-2): GAGVSQSPSNKVTEKGKDVELRCDPISGHTALYWYRQSLGQGLEFLIYFQGNSAPDKSGLPSDRFSAERTGGSVSTLTIQRTQQEDSAVYLCASSLDGNYGYTFGSGTRLTVV.

The table lists this clonotype with a few counts. This chain connects TRBV6-1 to TRBJ2-5; 9 bases align to TRBD2. V was clipped by 8 bases and J by 5 bases; unmatched bases: 12. Germline V lookup: CDR1 MNHNS, CDR2 SASEGT. The CDR3 spans 15 residues. CDR3 protein: CASGWGGSGGETQYF. The DNA of the CDR3 is TGTGCCAGCGGCTGGGGAGGTAGCGGGGGCGAGACCCAGTACTTC.

The CDR3 DNA sequence: TGTGCCAGCAGCTCCTCTTGGGGGTGGACAGATCAAGAGACCCAGTACTTC. This encodes CASSSSWGWTDQETQYF. The J gene is TRBJ2-5, the V gene TRBV9; D possibly corresponds to TRBD1 (6 bases). Looked up from germline, CDR1 is SGDLS and CDR2 is YYNGEE. Trimming took off 4 bases at V and 2 bases at J, with 21 bases between the two ends. This CDR3 has 17 amino acids.

The chain uses TRBV20-1 and TRBJ2-3, with D maybe TRBD1 (6 bases). The V end was cut by 4 bases, the J end by 3 bases, with 17 bases between. Germline-derived CDR1 and CDR2 are DFQATT and SNEGSKA (reference sequence). The CDR3 contains 15 residues. CDR3 coding DNA: TGCAGTGCTACCCGGGTGGGGGCGATGACAGATACGCAGTATTTT. Translating it yields CSATRVGAMTDTQYF.

This chain joins TRBV5-6 and TRBJ1-2, with D uncertain. Looked up from germline, CDR1 is SGHDT and CDR2 is YYEEEE. V dropped 4 bases and J dropped 5 bases, with 6 bases sitting between them. This CDR3 region has 11 residues. The CDR3 here is CASSRTYGYTF. Written as DNA, the CDR3 is TGTGCCAGCAGCAGGACGTATGGCTACACCTTC.

This clonotype has just a few counts. The chain is built from TRBV7-2 and TRBJ2-5; the D gene is possibly TRBD2 (5 bases). In germline, CDR1 is SGHTA, CDR2 FQGNSA. The germline V and J ends were trimmed by 6 bases and 2 bases, with 13 bases remaining between them. The CDR3 runs to 14 residues. The CDR3 DNA follows: TGTGCCAGCAGGTTGTCAGCGGCTCAAGAGACCCAGTACTTC. Translating it yields CASRLSAAQETQYF.

The genes are TRBV14 and TRBJ2-3; 9 bases map to TRBD2. This CDR3 is 12 amino acids long. The trim removed 4 bases at V and 8 bases at J, leaving 1 base unmatched. Per germline, CDR1 SGHDN and CDR2 FVKESK. CDR3 protein: CASSPTSGTQYF. For the CDR3, the DNA is TGTGCCAGCAGCCCGACTAGCGGTACGCAGTATTTT. The full variable domain, rest sourced from reference TRBV14 and TRBJ2-3, is EAGVTQFPSHSVIEKGQTVTLRCDPISGHDNLYWYRRVMGKEIKFLLHFVKESKQDESGMPNNRFLAERTGGTYSTLKVQPAELEDSGVYFCASSPTSGTQYFGPGTRLTVL.

The DNA for the CDR3 is TGCGCCAGCAGCCCGGACCCCGGGGGGGGAACTAATGAAAAACTGTTTTTT. Residues: CASSPDPGGGTNEKLFF. The J gene is TRBJ1-4, the V gene TRBV5-1, with TRBD1 as a possible D gene (5 bases). CDR1 is SGHRS, CDR2 YFSETQ, per germline. Between the trimmed V and J ends, which lost 4 bases and 1 base, there was a span of 17 bases. The CDR3 length is 17 residues.

In this sample, this clonotype turned up a few times. This chain connects TRBV6-2 or TRBV6-3 to TRBJ1-5; D is uncertain. The germline CDR1 and CDR2 sequences are MNHEY and SVGEGT. CDR3 length: 16 amino acids. Deletions cut 8 bases from V and 0 bases from J, with 17 bases between. The CDR3 spells CASGWLYSYSNQPQHF. The CDR3 DNA sequence: TGTGCCAGCGGGTGGCTCTACTCCTATAGCAATCAGCCCCAGCATTTT.

The table lists this clonotype with a few counts. J is TRBJ2-1 and V is TRBV5-8, with D tentatively TRBD2 (6 bases). CDR3 length: 14 residues. Trimming pared 4 bases from V and 4 bases from J, leaving 12 bases between. Germline V gene data show CDR1 as SGHTS and CDR2 as YDEGEE. In DNA form, the CDR3 reads TGTGCCAGCAGCCAGACTAGTAATTACAATGAGCAGTTCTTC. As protein: CASSQTSNYNEQFF. The complete variable domain, with remaining parts taken from reference TRBV5-8 and TRBJ2-1, reads EAGVTQSPTHLIKTRGQQATLRCSPISGHTSVYWYQQALGLGLQFLLWYDEGEERNRGNFPPRFSGRQFPNYSSELNVNALELEDSALYLCASSQTSNYNEQFFGPGTRLTVL.